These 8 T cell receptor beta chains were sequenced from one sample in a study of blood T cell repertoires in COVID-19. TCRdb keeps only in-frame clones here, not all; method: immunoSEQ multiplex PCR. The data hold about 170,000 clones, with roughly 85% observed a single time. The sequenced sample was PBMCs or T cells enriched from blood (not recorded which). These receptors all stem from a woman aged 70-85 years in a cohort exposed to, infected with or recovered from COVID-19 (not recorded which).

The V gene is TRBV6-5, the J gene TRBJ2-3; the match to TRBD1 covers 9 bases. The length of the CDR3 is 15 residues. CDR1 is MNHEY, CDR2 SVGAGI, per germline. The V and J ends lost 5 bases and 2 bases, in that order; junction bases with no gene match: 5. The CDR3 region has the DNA TGTGCCAGCAGTCTACAGGGGGCTGACACAGATACGCAGTATTTT. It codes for CASSLQGADTDTQYF.

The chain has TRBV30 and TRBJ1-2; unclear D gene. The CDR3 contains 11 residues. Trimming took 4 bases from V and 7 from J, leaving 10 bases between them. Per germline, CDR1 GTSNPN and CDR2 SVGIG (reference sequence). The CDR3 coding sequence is TGTGCCTGGACCGCGGAGGTTGGCTACACCTTC. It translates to CAWTAEVGYTF.

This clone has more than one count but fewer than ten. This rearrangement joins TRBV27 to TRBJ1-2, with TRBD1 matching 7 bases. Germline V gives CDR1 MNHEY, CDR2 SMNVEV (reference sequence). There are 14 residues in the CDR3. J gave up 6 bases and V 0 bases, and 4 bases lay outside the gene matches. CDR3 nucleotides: TGTGCCAGCAGTTTATCCCACAGGGGCAATGGCTACACCTTC. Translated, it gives CASSLSHRGNGYTF.

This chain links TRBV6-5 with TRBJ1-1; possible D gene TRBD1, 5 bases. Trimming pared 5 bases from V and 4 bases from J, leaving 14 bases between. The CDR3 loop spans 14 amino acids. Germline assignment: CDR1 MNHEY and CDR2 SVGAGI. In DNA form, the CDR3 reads TGTGCCAGCAGTCCCGTGGGGCCGCCCACTGAAGCTTTCTTT. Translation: CASSPVGPPTEAFF.

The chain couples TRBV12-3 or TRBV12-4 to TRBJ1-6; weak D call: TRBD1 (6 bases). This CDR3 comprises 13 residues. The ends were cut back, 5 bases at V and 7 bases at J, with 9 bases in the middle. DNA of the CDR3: TGTGCCAGCAGTGGACAGAGCAATTCACCCCTCCACTTT. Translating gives CASSGQSNSPLHF.

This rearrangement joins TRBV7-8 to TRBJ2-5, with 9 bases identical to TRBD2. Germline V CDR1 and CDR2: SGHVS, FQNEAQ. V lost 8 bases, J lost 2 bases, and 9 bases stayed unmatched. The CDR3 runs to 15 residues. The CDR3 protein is CASYRIAGVQETQYF. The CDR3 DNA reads TGTGCCAGCTATCGAATAGCGGGAGTACAAGAGACCCAGTACTTC.

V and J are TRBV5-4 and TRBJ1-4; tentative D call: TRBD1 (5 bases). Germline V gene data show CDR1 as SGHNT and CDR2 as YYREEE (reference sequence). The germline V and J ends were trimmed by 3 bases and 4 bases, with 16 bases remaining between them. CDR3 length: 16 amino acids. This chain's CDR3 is CASSSGDRGLNEKLFF. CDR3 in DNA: TGTGCCAGCAGCTCGGGCGACAGAGGCCTTAATGAAAAACTGTTTTTT. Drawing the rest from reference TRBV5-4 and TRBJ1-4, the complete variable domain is ETGVTQSPTHLIKTRGQQVTLRCSSQSGHNTVSWYQQALGQGPQFIFQYYREEENGRGNFPPRFSGLQFPNYSSELNVNALELDDSALYLCASSSGDRGLNEKLFFGSGTQLSVL.

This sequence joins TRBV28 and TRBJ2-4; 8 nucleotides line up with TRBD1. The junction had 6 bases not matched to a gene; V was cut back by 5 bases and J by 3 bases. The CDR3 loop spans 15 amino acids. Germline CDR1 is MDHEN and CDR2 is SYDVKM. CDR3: CASSQPQGDKNIQYF. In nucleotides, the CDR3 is TGTGCCAGCAGTCAACCACAGGGGGACAAAAACATTCAGTACTTC.